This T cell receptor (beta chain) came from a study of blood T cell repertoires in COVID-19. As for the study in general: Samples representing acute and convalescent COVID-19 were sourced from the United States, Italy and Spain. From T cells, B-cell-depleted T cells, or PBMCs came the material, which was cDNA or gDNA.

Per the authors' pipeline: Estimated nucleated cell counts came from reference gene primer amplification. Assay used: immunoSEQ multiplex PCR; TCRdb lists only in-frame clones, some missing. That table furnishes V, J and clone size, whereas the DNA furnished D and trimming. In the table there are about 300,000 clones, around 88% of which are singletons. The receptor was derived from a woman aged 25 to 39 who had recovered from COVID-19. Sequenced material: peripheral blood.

The CDR3 nucleotides are TGTGCCAGCAGCCAAGGAGTGCTAGCGGGAAAGACCCAGTACTTC. Its translation: CASSQGVLAGKTQYF. J is TRBJ2-5 and V is TRBV14; 9 nucleotides agree with TRBD2. CDR3 length: 15 residues. J was trimmed by 6 bases and V by 1 base; bases with no gene match: 6. In germline, CDR1 is SGHDN, CDR2 FVKESK.